A selection of T cell receptor beta chains follows, all from one sample in a study of lung T cells in sarcoidosis with Löfgren's syndrome. A single record per CDR3 protein comes from TCRdb applying MiXCR to the reads. The sample lists more than 8,500 distinct CDR3 sequences, about 20% occurring once. Material for sequencing was CD4+ T cells from bronchoalveolar lavage. The source of these receptors is a human donor with sarcoidosis (Löfgren's syndrome or another form), or a control subject (not recorded which). Both conserved end residues are part of each CDR3. The D gene is left open where the match is weak. Where a row states a size, it is once, few, many or the class of an expanded clone; other rows omit it.

cdr3_nt	cdr3_aa	clone_size	v_call	j_call	d_call
TGTGCCAGCAGAGCTTACAGCAATAATTCACCCCTCCACTTT	CASRAYSNNSPLHF	many	TRBV7-2	TRBJ1-6	-
TGTGCCAGCACCAAGACAGGAGGTAGCAATCAGCCCCAGCATTTT	CASTKTGGSNQPQHF	medium-sized	TRBV27	TRBJ1-5	-
TGTGCCAGCAGTCCCACAGGGGGCCACGGGGAGCTGTTTTTT	CASSPTGGHGELFF	few	TRBV11-2	TRBJ2-2	TRBD1
TGTGCCAGCAGCTTATCCGGCAGCTACAATGAGCAGTTCTTC	CASSLSGSYNEQFF	medium-sized	TRBV7-6	TRBJ2-1	-
TGTGCCAGCAGCCGAGATCTATTGGTCGAAGCTTTCTTT	CASSRDLLVEAFF	-	TRBV3-1	TRBJ1-1	-
TGTGCCAGCAGTGTTGCCGCGGTAACTAGCACAGATACGCAGTATTTT	CASSVAAVTSTDTQYF	few	TRBV2	TRBJ2-3	-
TGTGCCATCAGATTAGGAACAGGCGTCGATTCACCCCTCCACTTT	CAIRLGTGVDSPLHF	many	TRBV10-3	TRBJ1-6	-
TGTGCCAGCAGCAGGGACCCTGGAAACACCATATATTTT	CASSRDPGNTIYF	many	TRBV6-4	TRBJ1-3	-
TGTGCCAGCAGCCAAGATGGTAGGGGAGACACAGATACGCAATATTTT	CASSQDGRGDTDTQYF	-	TRBV4-2	TRBJ2-3	-
TGTGCCAGCATATCCCTTACTAGCGATCAAGAGACCCAGTACTTC	CASISLTSDQETQYF	many	TRBV12-3/TRBV12-4	TRBJ2-5	TRBD2
TGTGCCAGCAGCCCGGGACAGGTCCTCTATGGCTACACCTTC	CASSPGQVLYGYTF	many	TRBV6-1	TRBJ1-2	TRBD1
TGTGCCAGCAGTTACTCGGGGACAGCGCAAGAGACCCAGTACTTC	CASSYSGTAQETQYF	-	TRBV6-6	TRBJ2-5	TRBD1
TGTGCCAGCAGTCGGGCGTACGAGCAGTACTTC	CASSRAYEQYF	many	TRBV7-2	TRBJ2-7	-
TGTGCCAGCAGCCAAGTTGTTAGTTCACCCCTCCACTTT	CASSQVVSSPLHF	many	TRBV3-1	TRBJ1-6	-
TGTGCCATCAGTGAGTCCAATGGGGGGATTAATTCACCCCTCCACTTT	CAISESNGGINSPLHF	many	TRBV10-3	TRBJ1-6	-
TGTGCCAGCTCACCCGCGCTCAATCAGCCCCAGCATTTT	CASSPALNQPQHF	many	TRBV18	TRBJ1-5	-
TGTGCCAGCAGCCGATTAGCGACTGAAGCTTTCTTT	CASSRLATEAFF	many	TRBV11-2	TRBJ1-1	-
TGTGCCATCAGTGACGTAACAGTTTACTATGGCTACACCTTC	CAISDVTVYYGYTF	many	TRBV10-3	TRBJ1-2	-